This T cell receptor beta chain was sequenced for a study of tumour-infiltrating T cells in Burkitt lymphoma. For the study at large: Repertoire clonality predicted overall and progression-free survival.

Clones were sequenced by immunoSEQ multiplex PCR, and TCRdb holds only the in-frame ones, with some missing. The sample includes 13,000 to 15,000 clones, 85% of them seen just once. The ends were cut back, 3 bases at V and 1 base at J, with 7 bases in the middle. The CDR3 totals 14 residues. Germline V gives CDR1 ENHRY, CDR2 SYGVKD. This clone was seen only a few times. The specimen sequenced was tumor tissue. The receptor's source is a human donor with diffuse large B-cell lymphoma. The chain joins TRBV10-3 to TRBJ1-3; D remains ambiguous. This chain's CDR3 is CAISDVGSGNTIYF. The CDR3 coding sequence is TGTGCCATCAGTGATGTAGGTTCTGGAAACACCATATATTTT.